Detailed here is one T cell receptor beta chain. Method: immunoSEQ multiplex PCR; TCRdb's copy keeps in-frame clones and lacks some. The sample yields over 50,000 clones, around 87% seen once. This record comes from a study of technical replicates of blood from a handful of donors. Per germline, CDR1 LGHNA and CDR2 YNFKEQ. The V gene lost 0 bases and the J gene lost 1 base, with 6 bases spanning the gap. The CDR3 is 14 amino acids. V usage is TRBV4-2 and J usage is TRBJ1-1, with D uncertain. Sequenced input: PBMCs. The TCR was taken from a human donor in good health. Some clones in this sample may be carry-over from other donors' samples. This CDR3 is CASSQEGGNTEAFF. The CDR3 nucleotides are TGTGCCAGCAGCCAAGAAGGAGGGAACACTGAAGCTTTCTTT.